This T cell receptor (beta chain) stems from a study of cytomegalovirus exposure and HLA in healthy donors. General study points: Researchers catalogued about 160 TCR beta chains as cytomegalovirus-associated.

This table comes from immunoSEQ multiplex PCR, and its TCRdb copy is limited to in-frame clones, with some not included. The repertoire holds 330,000 or so clones, with 86% as singletons. With respect to this clone: Its antigen is unidentified.

J lost 5 bases, V lost 5 bases, and 3 bases had no gene match. The CDR3 loop spans 12 amino acids. CDR1 and CDR2 from the germline V gene are SEHNR and FQNEAQ (reference sequence). The sample was PBMCs. The source is a woman aged 18-29 years in good health and CMV-seronegative. V usage is TRBV7-9 and J usage is TRBJ2-7; 7 positions agree with TRBD1. CDR3 residues: CASSTTGNEQYF. DNA of the CDR3: TGTGCCAGCAGCACGACAGGGAACGAGCAGTACTTC.